The rows below give T cell receptor beta chains drawn from one sample of a study of chemoradiotherapy in HPV16-positive cancers. The assay was immunoSEQ multiplex PCR, and TCRdb's table has in-frame clones only and misses some. The sample has approximately 12,000 clones, 81% seen once. The sample was gathered from a patient who underwent chemoradiotherapy. These receptor sequences come from a human donor with HPV-associated anogenital cancer. Both conserved end residues are part of each CDR3. D genes are given only for firm matches. Size values are once, few and many counts, or a class for expanded clones, and some rows have none.

v_call,j_call,d_call,clone_size,cdr3_aa,cdr3_nt
TRBV10-1,TRBJ1-1,TRBD1,NA,CASSESIGTGENQWRWNTEAFF,TGCGCCAGCAGTGAGTCCATCGGGACAGGGGAAAACCAGTGGAGGTGGAACACTGAAGCTTTCTTT
TRBV2,TRBJ1-2,TRBD1,NA,CASISGGRGGYTF,TGTGCCAGCATTTCAGGGGGGCGCGGTGGCTACACCTTC
TRBV14,TRBJ1-2,NA,NA,CASSQGHNYGYTF,TGTGCCAGCAGCCAGGGCCATAACTATGGCTACACCTTC
TRBV15,TRBJ2-7,NA,NA,CATSRDPGQSGGEQYF,TGTGCCACCAGCAGAGACCCCGGACAGTCAGGGGGGGAGCAGTACTTC
TRBV13,TRBJ2-7,TRBD2,NA,CASSLDWGTTHYEQYF,TGTGCCAGCAGCTTAGATTGGGGGACTACCCACTACGAGCAGTACTTC
TRBV10-2,TRBJ1-6,NA,NA,CASSELQDYNSPLHF,TGCGCCAGCAGTGAGTTACAGGACTATAATTCACCCCTCCACTTT
TRBV4-3,TRBJ2-5,TRBD2,NA,CASSPLGLAGVQETQYF,TGCGCCAGCAGCCCTCTGGGACTAGCGGGGGTTCAAGAGACCCAGTACTTC
TRBV6-5,TRBJ2-3,NA,NA,CASSSSVIPDTQYF,TGTGCCAGCAGTTCCTCCGTTATTCCAGATACGCAGTATTTT
TRBV5-5,TRBJ1-5,TRBD1,NA,CASSLTGGGQPQHF,TGTGCCAGCAGCTTAACAGGGGGCGGCCAGCCCCAGCATTTT
TRBV2,TRBJ2-3,NA,NA,CASQGTSTDTQYF,TGTGCCAGCCAGGGTACCAGCACAGATACGCAGTATTTT
TRBV5-1,TRBJ2-7,NA,NA,CASSSGSARPYEQYF,TGCGCCAGCAGCTCCGGTTCGGCTCGACCCTACGAGCAGTACTTC
TRBV5-1,TRBJ2-7,TRBD1,NA,CASSLTGTGMNEQYF,TGCGCCAGCAGCTTGACCGGGACAGGGATGAACGAGCAGTACTTC
TRBV6-5,TRBJ2-2,TRBD2,NA,CASSLSGLNTGELFF,TGTGCCAGCAGTCTTAGCGGGCTGAACACCGGGGAGCTGTTTTTT
TRBV7-8,TRBJ2-7,NA,NA,CASSSQRWTGDYEQYF,TGTGCCAGCAGCTCACAAAGATGGACGGGCGATTACGAGCAGTACTTC
TRBV21-1,TRBJ2-2,NA,NA,CASSKGQEVTGELFF,TGTGCCAGCAGCAAAGGCCAAGAGGTTACCGGGGAGCTGTTTTTT
TRBV9,TRBJ1-3,NA,NA,CASSVTDSAGNTIYF,TGTGCCAGCAGCGTTACGGACAGCGCCGGAAACACCATATATTTT
TRBV5-1,TRBJ1-6,TRBD1,NA,CASSSRQGGSTPLHF,TGCGCCAGCAGTTCGCGACAGGGAGGCTCGACACCCCTCCACTTT
TRBV27,TRBJ2-2,NA,NA,CASSLIPVGELFF,TGTGCCAGCAGTTTAATTCCGGTCGGGGAGCTGTTTTTT
TRBV13,TRBJ2-2,NA,NA,CASSAHSPGYKFGELFF,TGTGCCAGCAGCGCTCACTCCCCGGGGTACAAATTCGGGGAGCTGTTTTTT
TRBV7-6,TRBJ2-1,TRBD1,NA,CASRAGTEYNEQFF,TGTGCCAGCAGGGCCGGGACAGAATACAATGAGCAGTTCTTC
TRBV7-3,TRBJ2-3,TRBD2,once,CASSFSGGRGDTQYF,TGTGCCAGCAGCTTTAGCGGGGGCCGCGGGGATACGCAGTATTTT
TRBV4-2,TRBJ1-2,NA,NA,CASSQEVYQRGYTF,TGTGCCAGCAGCCAAGAGGTCTATCAGCGGGGCTACACCTTC
TRBV9,TRBJ1-5,NA,NA,CASSVGQGPNQPQHF,TGTGCCAGCAGCGTAGGGCAGGGACCCAATCAGCCCCAGCATTTT
TRBV6-1,TRBJ1-5,NA,NA,CASSSAGSNQPQHF,TGTGCCAGCAGTTCCGCGGGGAGCAATCAGCCCCAGCATTTT
TRBV5-1,TRBJ2-5,TRBD1,NA,CASSSFGQGAGETQYF,TGCGCCAGCAGCTCATTCGGACAGGGGGCAGGGGAGACCCAGTACTTC
TRBV5-1,TRBJ2-5,NA,NA,CASSFDPDQETQYF,TGCGCCAGCAGCTTTGATCCCGACCAAGAGACCCAGTACTTC
TRBV6-5,TRBJ2-1,TRBD2,NA,CASSTLAGAYNEQFF,TGTGCCAGCAGTACCCTAGCGGGGGCCTACAATGAGCAGTTCTTC
TRBV29-1,TRBJ2-5,NA,NA,CSVRSGETQYF,TGCAGCGTTCGGTCCGGAGAGACCCAGTACTTC
TRBV20-1,TRBJ2-3,NA,NA,CSVGSDTQYF,TGCAGTGTCGGCTCAGATACGCAGTATTTT
TRBV7-3,TRBJ1-2,NA,NA,CASAPGKGAAYGYTF,TGTGCCAGCGCTCCCGGGAAAGGGGCTGCCTATGGCTACACCTTC
TRBV5-5,TRBJ1-2,NA,NA,CASSSGIVPSGTF,TGTGCCAGCAGCTCCGGGATCGTCCCATCGGGCACCTTC
TRBV5-1,TRBJ2-1,NA,NA,CASSLLPQGGAAGAYNEQFF,TGCGCCAGCAGCTTGCTGCCCCAGGGGGGGGCCGCAGGAGCCTACAATGAGCAGTTCTTC
TRBV6-1,TRBJ2-7,NA,NA,CASSDRGGGRTHYEQYF,TGTGCCAGCAGTGATCGGGGCGGGGGCCGCACCCACTACGAGCAGTACTTC
TRBV6-1,TRBJ2-1,NA,NA,CASSETAYNEQFF,TGTGCCAGCAGTGAAACAGCCTACAATGAGCAGTTCTTC
TRBV19,TRBJ2-1,TRBD1,NA,CASSVGQGGRNEQFF,TGTGCCAGTAGTGTCGGACAGGGAGGAAGGAATGAGCAGTTCTTC
TRBV19,TRBJ1-6,TRBD1,NA,CASTGTGYNSPLHF,TGTGCCAGTACTGGGACAGGGTATAATTCACCCCTCCACTTT
TRBV4-2,TRBJ1-5,NA,once,CASSQDVRGGQPQHF,TGTGCCAGCAGCCAAGATGTGAGAGGTGGCCAGCCCCAGCATTTT
TRBV19,TRBJ2-3,NA,few,CASSIRPSLTDTQYF,TGTGCCAGTAGTATAAGACCATCCCTCACAGATACGCAGTATTTT
TRBV10-3,TRBJ2-1,TRBD2,NA,CATKTSGGLSPSYNEQFF,TGTGCCACCAAGACTAGCGGGGGGCTCTCGCCTTCCTACAATGAGCAGTTCTTC
TRBV7-3,TRBJ2-2,NA,once,CASSTTPNTGELFF,TGTGCCAGTAGTACGACCCCAAACACCGGGGAGCTGTTTTTT
TRBV19,TRBJ2-5,NA,once,CASSTRTGEVKVTQYF,TGTGCCAGTAGTACCCGAACAGGGGAGGTCAAAGTGACCCAGTACTTC
TRBV4-1,TRBJ2-1,NA,NA,CASSQVGQFYNEQFF,TGCGCCAGCAGCCAAGTTGGCCAGTTCTACAATGAGCAGTTCTTC
TRBV28,TRBJ2-1,NA,once,CASTGSVFYNEQFF,TGTGCCAGCACCGGATCGGTTTTCTACAATGAGCAGTTCTTC
TRBV5-4,TRBJ2-5,NA,NA,CASSLAPGLETQYF,TGTGCCAGCAGCTTGGCGCCGGGGTTGGAGACCCAGTACTTC
TRBV9,TRBJ2-3,TRBD2,NA,CASSPSGRRSTDTQYF,TGTGCCAGCAGCCCCAGCGGGAGAAGGAGCACAGATACGCAGTATTTT
TRBV30,TRBJ2-2,TRBD1,NA,CAWSLSGGRTGELFF,TGTGCCTGGAGTCTCTCAGGGGGACGGACCGGGGAGCTGTTTTTT
TRBV28,TRBJ1-1,NA,NA,CASSLLGTNTEAFF,TGTGCCAGCAGTTTATTGGGGACAAACACTGAAGCTTTCTTT